This T cell receptor (beta chain) was sequenced during a study of T cells after yellow fever vaccination. Findings and limits, study-wide: Compared with primary, the secondary response was weaker and peaked at day 5, not 15. Most clones from primary vaccination resurfaced after the booster (96% CD4, over 85% CD8). A small share of clonotypes appeared in both CD4 and CD8 compartments.

The CDR3 is made up of 15 amino acids. CDR1 and CDR2 (germline): MGHDK, SYGVNS. Losses at the gene ends were 9 bases for V and 2 bases for J; bases not matched to a gene: 6. On this clonotype itself: Its target is unknown.

They built TCR cDNA with 5'RACE template switching, a step that put in a universal primer site and UMIs. TCRdb analysed the 5' RACE reads with MiXCR anew, one entry per CDR3 protein. The data contain hundreds of thousands of distinct CDR3 sequences, approximately 13% of them seen just once; the ten biggest clones take up around an eighth. The receptor comes from a man aged 25-45 years who received the YFV17D yellow fever vaccine. The J gene is TRBJ2-1, the V gene TRBV25-1, with 11 bases matching TRBD2. The sample in question was PBMCs, obtained on the day of the yellow fever booster vaccination. The CDR3 is CASPTSGKTYNEQFF. Written as DNA, the CDR3 is TGTGCCAGTCCGACTAGCGGGAAGACCTACAATGAGCAGTTCTTC. The entire variable domain, with the rest obtained from reference TRBV25-1 and TRBJ2-1, is as follows: EADIYQTPRYLVIGTGKKITLECSQTMGHDKMYWYQQDPGMELHLIHYSYGVNSTEKGDLSSESTVSRIRTEHFPLTLESARPSHTSQYLCASPTSGKTYNEQFFGPGTRLTVL.